These 7 T cell receptor beta chains were all obtained from the same sample, sequenced in a study of spatial heterogeneity in lung cancer. TCRdb re-analysed the 5' RACE reads in MiXCR, keeping a single row per CDR3 protein. Here the sample spans some 54,000 distinct CDR3 sequences, about 7.4% being singletons. Regarding time point: blood at routine non-recurrence follow-up after resection. The authors sequenced whole RNA from tumor, nontumor lung or frozen PBMC without sorting. The specimen was PBMCs, collected at follow-up. The receptors were sampled from a female donor with early-stage non-small cell lung cancer.

The DNA for the CDR3 is TGTGCCAGCTCACGCGGATCTGGAGATACGCAGTATTTT. Translating it yields CASSRGSGDTQYF. The chain employs TRBV18 and TRBJ2-3, with D uncertain. Trimming took 4 bases from V and 5 from J, leaving 10 bases between them. Germline-derived CDR1 and CDR2 are KGHSH and LQKENI. CDR3 size: 13 residues.

This clonotype was counted at least ten times. This chain uses TRBV29-1 with TRBJ2-5, with D possibly being TRBD2 (5 bases). The germline gives CDR1 SQVTM, CDR2 ANQGSEA. The CDR3 contains 16 residues. V lost 0 bases and J 5 bases, leaving 19 bases between the germline ends. The CDR3 bases are TGCAGCGTTGAAGATAGAGTTGGGCTAGCTCATGAGACCCAGTACTTC. As protein: CSVEDRVGLAHETQYF.

This clonotype occurred many times. This chain links TRBV18 with TRBJ2-1; D is unresolved. The length of the CDR3 is 13 residues. The V and J ends lost 3 bases and 8 bases respectively, with 11 bases between them. CDR1 and CDR2 from the germline V gene are KGHSH and LQKENI. CDR3 protein: CASSPPSSDEQFF. The CDR3 coding sequence is TGTGCCAGCTCACCGCCATCGAGTGATGAGCAGTTCTTC.

The chain uses TRBV5-6 and TRBJ2-2; D gene unclear. In germline, CDR1 is SGHDT, CDR2 YYEEEE. Trimming shortened V by 4 bases and J by 3 bases, and 13 bases separated the two germline ends. The CDR3 sequence is 15 residues long. The CDR3, as DNA: TGTGCCAGCAGCCCACCCCCCCAGCACACCGGGGAGCTGTTTTTT. Its translation: CASSPPPQHTGELFF.

This clonotype came up a few times. This rearrangement joins TRBV5-1 to TRBJ1-4; the D gene is possibly TRBD1 (5 bases). The CDR3 has 14 residues. Trimming removed 2 bases from V and 8 bases from J, with 13 bases in between. CDR1 and CDR2 from the germline V gene are SGHRS and YFSETQ. The CDR3 loop is CASSLGAAGEKLFF. As DNA, the CDR3 is TGCGCCAGCAGCTTAGGGGCGGCGGGGGAAAAACTGTTTTTT.

The rearrangement links TRBV2 to TRBJ1-2; perhaps TRBD1 as D (5 bases). V shed 5 bases and J shed 4 bases, with 11 bases lying between them. Germline CDR1 reads SNHLY; CDR2 reads FYNNEI. There are 13 residues in the CDR3. Here the CDR3 reads CASSTWGPYGYTF. CDR3 sequence (DNA): TGTGCCAGCAGTACATGGGGACCCTATGGCTACACCTTC.

This clonotype came up many times. The CDR3 region has the DNA TGTGCCATCAGTGGAGGGACAGCCTATGGCTACACCTTC. It specifies CAISGGTAYGYTF. The chain links TRBV10-3 to TRBJ1-2; TRBD1 matches 7 bases. The V gene's germline CDR1 is ENHRY and CDR2 SYGVKD. The CDR3 extends over 13 amino acids. V was pared by 4 bases and J by 4 bases, with 3 bases of the junction left unmatched.